This TCR beta chain was identified in a study of shared clonotypes between healthy human individuals. Study background: Three plates were used per donor for CD4 naive, three for CD4 memory, two for CD8 naive and one for CD8 memory.

CDR1 LGHNA and CDR2 YSLEER come from the germline V gene. Ends included, the CDR3 has 8 residues. About this clone: Its target is not known. The final CDR3 position lacks the conserved phenylalanine or tryptophan, pointing to a likely read error. The limits of the CDR3 on the DNA are not certain, so only TCRdb's listed CDR3 is given.

The assay ran at deep level. In the source study's methods: ImmunoSEQ only sent back junction sequences with no quality scores, so filtering was done differently. Libraries were prepared by immunoSEQ multiplex PCR; TCRdb keeps only in-frame clonotypes and omits some of them. V, J and clone size are those of that table, while D and trimming were read from the DNA. The sample holds some 1,900,000 clones, about 95% seen once. Points from the study as a whole: The sole specimen, blood, was sampled, and tissue repertoires likely differ.

Naive CD8 cells, CD45RO-negative and positively selected for CCR7, excluded terminally differentiated effector memory CD45RA+ cells. The sequencing input was naive CD8+ T cells sorted from blood. The V and J genes are TRBV4-3 and TRBJ2-6. This receptor was taken from a man between 18 and 29 years old in good health. Here the CDR3 reads CASSQAQG.